The present T cell receptor beta chain was sequenced within a study of blood T cell repertoires in COVID-19. Study as a whole: The cDNA or gDNA used as material had been derived from T cells, B-cell-depleted T cells, or PBMCs.

Clones were sequenced by immunoSEQ multiplex PCR, and TCRdb holds only the in-frame ones, with some missing. The sample includes 200,000 to 250,000 clones, 88% of them seen just once. In its sample, this clone was seen once. CDR3 length: 18 residues. V lost 3 bases to trimming and J lost 4 bases; unmatched junction nucleotides: 14. CDR1 is WSHSY, CDR2 SAAADI, per germline. The receptor comes from a woman aged 40 to 55 who had recovered from COVID-19. The sequencing input was peripheral blood. V is TRBV10-2 and J is TRBJ2-2; 7 nucleotides line up with TRBD1. Written as DNA, the CDR3 is TGCGCCAGCAGTGAAATAGGGACGACAGGGCGGCGCACCGGGGAGCTGTTTTTT. It encodes CASSEIGTTGRRTGELFF.